This passage covers 29 T cell receptor beta chains from one sample sequenced in a study of blood T cell repertoires in COVID-19. Here immunoSEQ multiplex PCR was the method, and the copy in TCRdb shows in-frame clones only, minus some. This sample yields under 200,000 clones, of which 80% to 95% are seen a single time; 0.5% to 0.65% belongs to the top ten. Sequencing was carried out using peripheral blood. Receptors were obtained from a man between 50 and 59 years old with acute or convalescent COVID-19.

The CDR3 sequence is CASSPRGVRGSYNEQFF. CDR3 coding DNA: TGTGCCAGCAGCCCCCGTGGGGTCAGGGGCTCCTACAATGAGCAGTTCTTC. The chain has TRBV7-2 and TRBJ2-1, with D perhaps matching TRBD1 (6 bases). The CDR3 totals 17 residues. Germline assignment: CDR1 SGHTA and CDR2 FQGNSA. Trimming removed 5 bases from V and 0 bases from J, with 17 bases in between. The full variable domain, with the rest looked up from reference TRBV7-2 and TRBJ2-1, is GAGVSQSPSNKVTEKGKDVELRCDPISGHTALYWYRQSLGQGLEFLIYFQGNSAPDKSGLPSDRFSAERTGGSVSTLTIQRTQQEDSAVYLCASSPRGVRGSYNEQFFGPGTRLTVL.

The V call is TRBV3-1 (or the pseudogene TRBV3-2), the J call TRBJ1-1; tentatively, D is TRBD1 (5 bases). Germline-derived CDR1 and CDR2 are LGHDT and YNNKEL (reference sequence). This CDR3 has 15 amino acids. V lost 0 bases to trimming and J lost 6 bases, with 14 bases between them. The chain's CDR3 is CASSQDGEGMAEAFF. The CDR3 region has the DNA TGTGCCAGCAGCCAAGATGGGGAGGGGATGGCTGAAGCTTTCTTT.

The V call is TRBV6-5, the J call TRBJ1-5; 9 nucleotides agree with TRBD1. Germline CDR1 MNHEY, CDR2 SVGAGI. The CDR3 consists of 13 residues. CDR3 residues: CVYRDRVHQPQHF. The CDR3 DNA follows: TGTGTCTACCGGGACAGGGTACACCAGCCCCAGCATTTT.

This chain uses TRBV4-3 with TRBJ2-2, with unresolved D. Deletions cut 1 base from V and 9 bases from J, with 15 bases between. CDR3 length: 15 amino acids. Germline loops: CDR1 LGHNA, CDR2 YSLEER. The CDR3 loop reads CASSQGAGTLRELFF. DNA of the CDR3: TGCGCCAGCAGCCAAGGTGCAGGCACACTTCGGGAGCTGTTTTTT.

This clone occurred once. The gene calls are TRBV27 and TRBJ2-7; D possibly corresponds to TRBD1 (6 bases). The CDR3 covers 14 residues. With 1 base removed from V and 4 bases from J, the gap between germline ends came to 11 bases. Per germline, CDR1 MNHEY and CDR2 SMNVEV (reference sequence). DNA of the CDR3: TGTGCCAGCAGTTTATGGGGGCCCCGTTACGAGCAGTACTTC. This encodes CASSLWGPRYEQYF.

The V and J genes are TRBV29-1 and TRBJ2-2; tentative D call: TRBD2 (6 bases). V was pared by 4 bases and J by 0 bases, with 9 bases between. The CDR3 consists of 14 residues. The germline gives CDR1 SQVTM, CDR2 ANQGSEA. The CDR3 DNA reads TGCAGCGTTGGACGGACTACGAACACCGGGGAGCTGTTTTTT. Protein sequence: CSVGRTTNTGELFF.

The chain joins TRBV10-2 to TRBJ1-1; D unresolved. The CDR3 totals 13 residues. CDR1 WSHSY and CDR2 SAAADI come from the germline V gene. Deletions cut 2 bases from V and 0 bases from J, with 4 bases between. The CDR3 nucleotides are TGCGCCAGCAGTGAGGGCCTGAACACTGAAGCTTTCTTT. Translation gives CASSEGLNTEAFF.

CDR3 nucleotide sequence: TGTGCCAGCAGCGTCTTCGGGGCGGGGGGGCGTTTCTTC. This sequence encodes CASSVFGAGGRFF. This chain uses TRBV3-1 (or the pseudogene TRBV3-2) with TRBJ2-1, with 9 bases fitting TRBD2. The CDR3 loop spans 13 amino acids. Germline CDR1 reads LGHDT; CDR2 reads YNNKEL (reference sequence). With 5 bases clipped from V and 16 bases from J, the junction kept 12 bases outside the gene matches.

The J gene is TRBJ2-1, the V gene TRBV10-3; D is undetermined. This CDR3 has 14 residues. From germline, CDR1 is ENHRY and CDR2 SYGVKD. Trimming took off 4 bases at V and 5 bases at J, with 12 bases between the two ends. The CDR3 region is CAISGFASNNEQFF. The CDR3 nucleotides are TGTGCCATCAGTGGCTTTGCGAGCAACAATGAGCAGTTCTTC.

V is TRBV5-1 and J is TRBJ1-6, with a possible D match to TRBD1 (5 bases). Trimming cost V 5 bases and J 0 bases, with 6 bases left between them. The CDR3 has 14 residues. Germline V lookup: CDR1 SGHRS, CDR2 YFSETQ. CDR3 nucleotides: TGCGCCAGCAGTCAGGGCTCCTATAATTCACCCCTCCACTTT. This encodes CASSQGSYNSPLHF.

The J gene is TRBJ2-1, the V gene TRBV28; 11 nucleotides line up with TRBD2. The CDR3 extends over 18 amino acids. V dropped 3 bases and J dropped 0; count of bases not matched to a gene: 7. Per germline, CDR1 MDHEN and CDR2 SYDVKM. The CDR3 bases are TGTGCCAGCAGTTTGAGTCTAGCGGGGGGCCCCTCCTACAATGAGCAGTTCTTC. It encodes CASSLSLAGGPSYNEQFF.

The V gene is TRBV7-2, the J gene TRBJ2-5, with 15 nucleotides matching TRBD2. V shed 5 bases, J shed 5 bases, and the junction held 6 bases outside the gene matches. The germline V gene encodes CDR1 SGHTA and CDR2 FQGNSA. This CDR3 is 16 amino acids long. The CDR3: CASSPGLAGGRETQYF. CDR3 DNA sequence: TGTGCCAGCAGCCCAGGACTAGCGGGGGGGCGCGAGACCCAGTACTTC.

The chain is built from TRBV19 and TRBJ2-5, with TRBD1 matching 10 bases. Germline CDR1 reads LNHDA; CDR2 reads SQIVND (reference sequence). The CDR3 is made up of 17 amino acids. The junction had 10 bases not matched to a gene; V was cut back by 3 bases and J by 3 bases. The CDR3 loop reads CASSIDGTGAPEETQYF. CDR3 bases: TGTGCCAGTAGTATTGATGGGACAGGGGCTCCCGAAGAGACCCAGTACTTC.

The chain uses TRBV4-1 and TRBJ2-1; TRBD1 matches at 12 bases. This CDR3 contains 16 residues. Germline assignment: CDR1 MGHRA and CDR2 YSYEKL. Trimming cost V 1 base and J 9 bases; bases outside gene matches: 7. This chain's CDR3 is CASSQVTGQGAFEQFF. CDR3 nucleotides: TGCGCCAGCAGCCAAGTTACGGGACAGGGGGCTTTTGAGCAGTTCTTC.

The genes are TRBV9 and TRBJ2-7; TRBD1 aligns across 8 bases. With V trimmed by 0 bases and J by 3 bases, 2 bases remained unmatched. From germline, CDR1 is SGDLS and CDR2 YYNGEE. This CDR3 is built from 14 residues. The CDR3, as DNA: TGTGCCAGCAGCGTAGCGGGACAGGACTACGAGCAGTACTTC. Residues: CASSVAGQDYEQYF.

This chain joins TRBV6-4 and TRBJ2-1, with D maybe TRBD2 (6 bases). Germline V CDR1 and CDR2: MRHNA, SNTAGT. Trimming took 8 bases from V and 4 from J, leaving 12 bases between them. CDR3 length: 13 amino acids. The DNA for the CDR3 is TGTGCCAGCGGCCCGGGACTGTACAATGAGCAGTTCTTC. Translating it yields CASGPGLYNEQFF.

The rearrangement links TRBV4-3 to TRBJ1-2, with D possibly TRBD1 on 6 matching bases. Trimming pared 4 bases from V and 3 bases from J, leaving 12 bases between. CDR3 size: 14 residues. Germline V gene sequence: CDR1 LGHNA, CDR2 YSLEER. DNA of the CDR3: TGCGCCAGCAGCCCGGAACAGGGATACTATGGCTACACCTTC. Its protein product is CASSPEQGYYGYTF.

V usage is TRBV7-2 and J usage is TRBJ2-3; 9 bases are shared with TRBD2. V was pared by 1 base and J by 0 bases, with 5 bases of the junction left unmatched. The CDR3 has 17 residues. In germline, CDR1 is SGHTA, CDR2 FQGNSA. As DNA, the CDR3 is TGTGCCAGCAGCTTAGTTCCTAGCGGGACTAGCACAGATACGCAGTATTTT. It is translated as CASSLVPSGTSTDTQYF.

The chain couples TRBV2 to TRBJ2-2; no firm D call. CDR1 and CDR2 from the germline V gene are SNHLY and FYNNEI. Trimming stripped 4 bases from V and 2 bases from J, with 11 bases between. The CDR3 has 15 residues. The DNA for the CDR3 is TGTGCCAGCAGTGGATTAGCCGCCAACACCGGGGAGCTGTTTTTT. This encodes CASSGLAANTGELFF.

This clone occurred once. This chain links TRBV6-4 with TRBJ2-7; 9 bases line up with TRBD1. Germline V gives CDR1 MRHNA, CDR2 SNTAGT. The CDR3 spans 15 residues. V shed 6 bases, J shed 1 base, and the junction held 7 bases outside the gene matches. CDR3 in amino acids: CASSLQGAPSYEQYF. The CDR3 DNA reads TGTGCCAGCAGCCTACAGGGGGCACCTTCCTACGAGCAGTACTTC.

To note about this clone: Different DNA sequences within this sample yield the same CDR3. The chain joins TRBV12-3 or TRBV12-4 to TRBJ2-7; D uncertain. V was pared by 5 bases and J by 3 bases, with 5 bases between. The CDR3 sequence is 11 residues long. CDR3 sequence reads: CASSLNYEQYF. CDR3 nucleotide sequence: TGTGCCAGCAGTCTAAACTACGAGCAGTACTTC.

The J gene is TRBJ2-2, the V gene TRBV3-1 (or the pseudogene TRBV3-2); D perhaps matches TRBD2 (6 bases). V was pared by 7 bases and J by 2 bases, with 14 bases between. Germline V lookup: CDR1 LGHDT, CDR2 YNNKEL (reference sequence). The CDR3 runs 15 residues. The CDR3 sequence: CASTFGGLNTGELFF. The CDR3 nucleotides read TGTGCCAGCACCTTCGGGGGTCTTAACACCGGGGAGCTGTTTTTT.

The chain employs TRBV5-6 and TRBJ1-3; possible D gene TRBD1, 6 bases. The CDR3 is made up of 16 amino acids. CDR1 is SGHDT and CDR2 is YYEEEE in the germline V gene. The V end was cut by 4 bases, the J end by 0 bases, with 14 bases between. The CDR3 sequence: CASSRTDRRSGNTIYF. CDR3 coding DNA: TGTGCCAGCAGCAGAACTGACAGGCGCTCTGGAAACACCATATATTTT. The whole variable domain, remainder taken from reference TRBV5-6 and TRBJ1-3, is DAGVTQSPTHLIKTRGQQVTLRCSPKSGHDTVSWYQQALGQGPQFIFQYYEEEERQRGNFPDRFSGHQFPNYSSELNVNALLLGDSALYLCASSRTDRRSGNTIYFGEGSWLTVV.

The CDR3 coding sequence is TGTGCCAGCAGTCAAGGGGGACCTGGAAACACCATATATTTT. This sequence encodes CASSQGGPGNTIYF. The chain recombines TRBV27 with TRBJ1-3, with a possible D match to TRBD1 (6 bases). V dropped 5 bases and J dropped 2 bases, with 10 bases sitting between them. The CDR3 totals 14 residues. Germline V gene lookup returns CDR1 MNHEY and CDR2 SMNVEV (reference sequence).

This sequence joins TRBV19 and TRBJ2-3; D might be TRBD2 (6 bases). The V and J ends lost 1 base and 1 base respectively, with 12 bases between them. Germline loops: CDR1 LNHDA, CDR2 SQIVND (reference sequence). The CDR3 is 16 amino acids. The CDR3 region is CASSIGRGLGTDTQYF. The CDR3 region has the DNA TGTGCCAGTAGTATAGGGAGGGGCCTAGGCACAGATACGCAGTATTTT.

Written as DNA, the CDR3 is TGTGCCACCAGCAGAGACCCAGGACTATCTACGAACACCGGGGAGCTGTTTTTT. This translates into CATSRDPGLSTNTGELFF. V is TRBV15 and J is TRBJ2-2, with D perhaps TRBD2 (6 bases). V lost 0 bases, J lost 0 bases, and 14 bases lay in between. Germline V CDR1 and CDR2: LNHNV, YYDKDF (reference sequence). CDR3 length: 18 residues.

The chain combines TRBV28 with TRBJ1-4; D unresolved. The V gene lost 4 bases and the J gene lost 8 bases, with 17 bases spanning the gap. This CDR3 spans 15 amino acids. Germline assignment: CDR1 MDHEN and CDR2 SYDVKM. CDR3 DNA sequence: TGTGCCAGCAGTTCCCCCCGTGGAGGGAGGGAAAAACTGTTTTTT. Translated: CASSSPRGGREKLFF.

The V and J genes are TRBV28 and TRBJ2-1; 7 bases are a match to TRBD2. J lost 5 bases, V lost 6 bases, and 4 bases had no gene match. The germline CDR1 and CDR2 sequences are MDHEN and SYDVKM. This CDR3 spans 13 amino acids. The CDR3 sequence is CASSPGLNNEQFF. The CDR3 nucleotides read TGTGCCAGCAGCCCGGGACTAAACAATGAGCAGTTCTTC.

The chain has TRBV15 and TRBJ1-5; D gene ambiguous. The V end was cut by 4 bases, the J end by 1 base, with 8 bases between. The CDR3 extends over 14 amino acids. Germline CDR1 LNHNV, CDR2 YYDKDF (reference sequence). CDR3 in amino acids: CATSKRRSNQPQHF. CDR3 nucleotide sequence: TGTGCCACCAGCAAAAGGAGGAGCAATCAGCCCCAGCATTTT.